The rows below give T cell receptor beta chains drawn from one sample of a study of early T cells in non-severe SARS-CoV-2 infection. From the 5' RACE reads, TCRdb called clonotypes with MiXCR, one entry per CDR3 protein. Altogether tens of thousands of distinct CDR3 sequences are present, 12% being singletons, with the ten largest covering roughly 6.1%. Sequencing was done on a sample of whole blood. The source of these receptors is an adult who was a healthcare worker with PCR-confirmed SARS-CoV-2 infection or an uninfected control (not recorded which). The CDR3 runs from the conserved cysteine through the conserved F or W. D genes are given only for firm matches.

CDR3aa	j_gene	v_gene	d_gene
CAIRTGGSAGANVLTF	TRBJ2-6	TRBV6-2/TRBV6-3	TRBD1
CASSQDKSGRGHNEQFF	TRBJ2-1	TRBV4-3	TRBD2
CAISGGGVWYF	TRBJ2-7	TRBV10-3	-
CAWSRTTDAYEQYF	TRBJ2-7	TRBV30	-
CASSPLANTGELFF	TRBJ2-2	TRBV18	-
CASSPRGVTQYF	TRBJ2-3	TRBV7-2	-
CASSLQTTGGDHNEQFF	TRBJ2-1	TRBV7-9	TRBD1
CASRRTGSEAFF	TRBJ1-1	TRBV6-5	-
CASTDPINEQFF	TRBJ2-1	TRBV6-2/TRBV6-3	-
CASTPSRQGNSPLHF	TRBJ1-6	TRBV5-5	-
CASMREFGETQYF	TRBJ2-5	TRBV6-5	-
CASSLPMGSQAGTGELFF	TRBJ2-2	TRBV5-4	-
CASSMGTGAGNTIYF	TRBJ1-3	TRBV13	TRBD1
CSARPRRLASTDTQYF	TRBJ2-3	TRBV20-1	-
CASSLVNPGELFF	TRBJ2-2	TRBV7-2	-
CASSQDGTSGRGRQYF	TRBJ2-7	TRBV4-1	TRBD2
CASSPRDRPQGNQPQHF	TRBJ1-5	TRBV11-2	TRBD1
CSAEKRSGTDTQYF	TRBJ2-3	TRBV20-1	-
CSVEDEAGNEQFF	TRBJ2-1	TRBV29-1	-
CASSYGGPGELFF	TRBJ2-2	TRBV6-6	-
CATSGTALNYGYTF	TRBJ1-2	TRBV24-1	-
CASTPSGGLNEQFF	TRBJ2-1	TRBV6-1	TRBD2
CASSQGLADSYEQYF	TRBJ2-7	TRBV3-1	TRBD2
CSAKSGTVDIEAFF	TRBJ1-1	TRBV20-1	TRBD1
CASSLRPAADTQYF	TRBJ2-3	TRBV7-2	-
CASSLGVAGLNEQFF	TRBJ2-1	TRBV5-4	TRBD2
CASSLELAHYNEQFF	TRBJ2-1	TRBV7-2	TRBD2
CASSLAAGGILNTQYF	TRBJ2-3	TRBV7-2	TRBD2
CASSQSFSGNTIYF	TRBJ1-3	TRBV3-1	-
CASSFRHQPQHF	TRBJ1-5	TRBV5-4	-
CASKQGAIYGYTF	TRBJ1-2	TRBV12-3/TRBV12-4	TRBD1
CASGPDGQLNIQYF	TRBJ2-4	TRBV12-5	-
CASSLVASTDTQYF	TRBJ2-3	TRBV13	-
CASTLTGIYEQYF	TRBJ2-7	TRBV7-8	-
CASSLSSWAGAGADTQYF	TRBJ2-3	TRBV5-4	TRBD2
CASSDGGLVPYEQYF	TRBJ2-7	TRBV2	-
CASSPSWEAGITGELFF	TRBJ2-2	TRBV3-1	-
CSASIMTMDGYTF	TRBJ1-2	TRBV20-1	-
CASSDPSGSTDTQYF	TRBJ2-3	TRBV12-3/TRBV12-4	TRBD2
CASSDRITDTQYF	TRBJ2-3	TRBV2	-
CASSLGTGGGLAVYQETQYF	TRBJ2-5	TRBV5-1	TRBD1
CSARDRVFTDTQYF	TRBJ2-3	TRBV20-1	-
CSARASGRGYTF	TRBJ1-2	TRBV20-1	-
CASSIQGQETQYF	TRBJ2-5	TRBV5-1	-
CAISDTGQSIPSRTQYF	TRBJ2-5	TRBV10-3	-
CASRTSGSTQETQYF	TRBJ2-5	TRBV12-3/TRBV12-4	TRBD2
CSASPAGRYNEQFF	TRBJ2-1	TRBV20-1	-
CASSYSKSWLATF	TRBJ2-5	TRBV6-2/TRBV6-3	-
CASRRGQGQETQYF	TRBJ2-5	TRBV5-1	TRBD1
CSVVTHSYNEQFF	TRBJ2-1	TRBV29-1	-
CASSPDPRRQGYNSPLHF	TRBJ1-6	TRBV12-3/TRBV12-4	TRBD1
CALHTGAYGYTF	TRBJ1-2	TRBV30	TRBD1
CASSILGPGQETQYF	TRBJ2-5	TRBV19	-
CASSFGMDTEAFF	TRBJ1-1	TRBV7-9	-
CASSPSGGVETQYF	TRBJ2-5	TRBV18	TRBD2
CASSYSPAGGLYEQYF	TRBJ2-7	TRBV6-5	TRBD2